This T cell receptor beta chain was sequenced in a study of blood T cell repertoires in COVID-19. On the study more broadly: Spain, Italy and the United States supplied samples that represented acute and convalescent COVID-19.

Germline V gene lookup returns CDR1 GTSNPN and CDR2 SVGIG (reference sequence). The CDR3 loop spans 14 amino acids. The trim removed 7 bases at V and 2 bases at J, leaving 10 bases unmatched. TCRdb keeps only in-frame clones here, not all; method: immunoSEQ multiplex PCR. The sample includes under 200,000 clones, 87% of them seen just once. This TCR came from a man aged 40-49 years with active or convalescent COVID-19. What was sequenced was peripheral blood. The V gene is TRBV30, the J gene TRBJ1-2; 7 bases match TRBD1. CDR3 DNA sequence: TGTGCCTCCACAGGGGAAGCCAGGAACTATGGCTACACCTTC. Protein sequence: CASTGEARNYGYTF.